Listed below are T cell receptor beta chains from one sample, sequenced in a study of chemoradiotherapy in HPV16-positive cancers. Generated by immunoSEQ multiplex PCR, the TCRdb table keeps only in-frame clones and is missing some. The sample shows 15,000 to 20,000 clones, 70% of them seen only once. This sample comprised tumor tissue, obtained from a patient who underwent chemoradiotherapy. The receptors stem from a human donor with HPV-associated anogenital cancer. Each CDR3 is given with its conserved first and last residue. The order of the fields is CDR3 length, clone size, J gene, D gene, V gene, CDR3 protein, CDR3 DNA. A D gene is named only where the DNA matches it firmly. The size of a clone is reported for some rows only, either as once, few or many, or as a class for expanded clones.

cdr3_length: 14; clone_size: .; j_call: TRBJ1-2; d_call: .; v_call: TRBV13; cdr3_aa: CASSLFRESYGYTF; cdr3_nt: TGTGCCAGCAGCTTATTTCGGGAAAGCTATGGCTACACCTTC
cdr3_length: 14; clone_size: medium-sized; j_call: TRBJ2-7; d_call: TRBD2; v_call: TRBV7-9; cdr3_aa: CASRGLAETYEQYF; cdr3_nt: TGTGCCAGCAGGGGACTAGCAGAAACCTACGAGCAGTACTTC
cdr3_length: 13; clone_size: .; j_call: TRBJ2-3; d_call: .; v_call: TRBV10-3; cdr3_aa: CATGAPSTDTQYF; cdr3_nt: TGTGCCACCGGGGCGCCGAGCACAGATACGCAGTATTTT
cdr3_length: 15; clone_size: .; j_call: TRBJ2-7; d_call: TRBD1; v_call: TRBV18; cdr3_aa: CASSPQGVVRDEQYF; cdr3_nt: TGTGCCAGCTCACCCCAGGGGGTAGTTAGGGACGAGCAGTACTTC
cdr3_length: 15; clone_size: .; j_call: TRBJ1-3; d_call: .; v_call: TRBV7-2; cdr3_aa: CASSLGDFSGNTIYF; cdr3_nt: TGTGCCAGCAGCTTAGGGGACTTCTCTGGAAACACCATATATTTT
cdr3_length: 12; clone_size: .; j_call: TRBJ2-1; d_call: .; v_call: TRBV4-1; cdr3_aa: CASSHVRYEQFF; cdr3_nt: TGCGCCAGCAGCCATGTTCGGTATGAGCAGTTCTTC
cdr3_length: 14; clone_size: .; j_call: TRBJ2-7; d_call: .; v_call: TRBV28; cdr3_aa: CASTPSGGTYEQYF; cdr3_nt: TGTGCCAGCACTCCGAGCGGCGGGACCTACGAGCAGTACTTC
cdr3_length: 13; clone_size: once; j_call: TRBJ1-2; d_call: .; v_call: TRBV18; cdr3_aa: CASSPGDRFGYTF; cdr3_nt: TGTGCCAGCTCACCAGGTGACAGGTTTGGCTACACCTTC
cdr3_length: 17; clone_size: few; j_call: TRBJ2-1; d_call: TRBD2; v_call: TRBV5-4; cdr3_aa: CASSPTSGGASYNEQFF; cdr3_nt: TGTGCCAGCAGCCCCACTAGCGGGGGGGCTTCCTACAATGAGCAGTTCTTC
cdr3_length: 14; clone_size: .; j_call: TRBJ1-1; d_call: TRBD1; v_call: TRBV9; cdr3_aa: CASSPPSKGAKAFF; cdr3_nt: TGTGCCAGCAGCCCTCCCTCGAAGGGGGCTAAAGCTTTCTTT
cdr3_length: 14; clone_size: .; j_call: TRBJ1-2; d_call: .; v_call: TRBV11-2; cdr3_aa: CASSQWGLGSGYTF; cdr3_nt: TGTGCCAGCAGCCAATGGGGGTTGGGAAGTGGCTACACCTTC
cdr3_length: 16; clone_size: .; j_call: TRBJ1-6; d_call: .; v_call: TRBV7-3; cdr3_aa: CASSFKGIPYNSPLHF; cdr3_nt: TGTGCCAGCAGCTTCAAGGGAATTCCCTATAATTCACCCCTCCACTTT
cdr3_length: 14; clone_size: .; j_call: TRBJ2-7; d_call: .; v_call: TRBV28; cdr3_aa: CASSRLLGPNEQYF; cdr3_nt: TGTGCCAGCAGTCGACTCTTGGGGCCCAACGAGCAGTACTTC
cdr3_length: 15; clone_size: .; j_call: TRBJ2-2; d_call: .; v_call: TRBV7-2; cdr3_aa: CASSLAGLRTGELFF; cdr3_nt: TGTGCCAGCAGCCTAGCAGGGTTGCGCACCGGGGAGCTGTTTTTT
cdr3_length: 15; clone_size: .; j_call: TRBJ2-4; d_call: .; v_call: TRBV6-6; cdr3_aa: CASSYWGRQHLIQYF; cdr3_nt: TGTGCCAGCAGTTACTGGGGCCGCCAACATCTCATTCAGTACTTC
cdr3_length: 14; clone_size: .; j_call: TRBJ2-2; d_call: TRBD1; v_call: TRBV10-3; cdr3_aa: CAIKDTGDIGELFF; cdr3_nt: TGTGCCATCAAGGATACAGGGGATATCGGGGAGCTGTTTTTT
cdr3_length: 14; clone_size: once; j_call: TRBJ1-1; d_call: TRBD1; v_call: TRBV5-1; cdr3_aa: CASGQTGGITEAFF; cdr3_nt: TGCGCCAGCGGACAGACAGGGGGCATCACTGAAGCTTTCTTT
cdr3_length: 14; clone_size: .; j_call: TRBJ2-3; d_call: .; v_call: TRBV30; cdr3_aa: CAWSVVGQTGTQYF; cdr3_nt: TGTGCCTGGAGTGTGGTTGGTCAAACGGGTACGCAGTATTTT
cdr3_length: 14; clone_size: .; j_call: TRBJ1-6; d_call: TRBD1; v_call: TRBV27; cdr3_aa: CASTGQGGGSPLHF; cdr3_nt: TGTGCCAGCACCGGACAGGGCGGAGGCTCACCCCTCCACTTT
cdr3_length: 15; clone_size: .; j_call: TRBJ2-1; d_call: .; v_call: TRBV27; cdr3_aa: CASGLGIPTYNEQFF; cdr3_nt: TGTGCCAGCGGTCTTGGGATCCCCACCTACAATGAGCAGTTCTTC
cdr3_length: 13; clone_size: .; j_call: TRBJ2-7; d_call: .; v_call: TRBV18; cdr3_aa: CASSPGAGYEQYF; cdr3_nt: TGTGCCAGCTCACCAGGAGCGGGCTACGAGCAGTACTTC
cdr3_length: 15; clone_size: .; j_call: TRBJ2-7; d_call: .; v_call: TRBV10-2; cdr3_aa: CASSLDQGRWYEQYF; cdr3_nt: TGCGCCAGCAGCCTCGACCAAGGGAGGTGGTACGAGCAGTACTTC
cdr3_length: 13; clone_size: .; j_call: TRBJ2-3; d_call: .; v_call: TRBV7-3; cdr3_aa: CASSFVSTDTQYF; cdr3_nt: TGTGCCAGCAGCTTCGTTAGCACAGATACGCAGTATTTT
cdr3_length: 17; clone_size: .; j_call: TRBJ2-1; d_call: TRBD1; v_call: TRBV9; cdr3_aa: CASSAPGQVASYNEQFF; cdr3_nt: TGTGCCAGCAGCGCCCCTGGACAGGTCGCGTCCTACAATGAGCAGTTCTTC
cdr3_length: 16; clone_size: .; j_call: TRBJ1-1; d_call: .; v_call: TRBV5-1; cdr3_aa: CASSFEDGSPRLEAFF; cdr3_nt: TGCGCCAGCAGCTTCGAAGATGGATCACCGCGTCTTGAAGCTTTCTTT
cdr3_length: 13; clone_size: .; j_call: TRBJ2-6; d_call: .; v_call: TRBV5-4; cdr3_aa: CASRDDGANVLTF; cdr3_nt: TGTGCCAGCAGAGATGACGGGGCCAACGTCCTGACTTTC
cdr3_length: 14; clone_size: .; j_call: TRBJ1-2; d_call: TRBD1; v_call: TRBV6-5; cdr3_aa: CASSYYGQGEGYTF; cdr3_nt: TGTGCCAGCAGTTATTACGGACAGGGAGAGGGCTACACCTTC
cdr3_length: 16; clone_size: once; j_call: TRBJ2-5; d_call: TRBD2; v_call: TRBV6-6; cdr3_aa: CASSYSIAGEQETQYF; cdr3_nt: TGTGCCAGCAGTTACTCGATAGCGGGGGAGCAAGAGACCCAGTACTTC
cdr3_length: 15; clone_size: few; j_call: TRBJ2-3; d_call: TRBD2; v_call: TRBV5-6; cdr3_aa: CASSLRDYKGDTQYF; cdr3_nt: TGTGCCAGCAGCCTCCGGGACTATAAAGGGGATACGCAGTATTTT
cdr3_length: 14; clone_size: few; j_call: TRBJ2-2; d_call: .; v_call: TRBV7-3; cdr3_aa: CASSLSENTGELFF; cdr3_nt: TGTGCCAGCAGCTTAAGCGAGAACACCGGGGAGCTGTTTTTT
cdr3_length: 15; clone_size: .; j_call: TRBJ2-7; d_call: TRBD2; v_call: TRBV27; cdr3_aa: CASSLSWREVYEQYF; cdr3_nt: TGTGCCAGCAGTTTATCGTGGCGGGAGGTATACGAGCAGTACTTC
cdr3_length: 17; clone_size: .; j_call: TRBJ2-2; d_call: TRBD1; v_call: TRBV2; cdr3_aa: CASSVAPGTGRTGELFF; cdr3_nt: TGTGCCAGCAGTGTCGCCCCCGGGACAGGGCGGACCGGGGAGCTGTTTTTT
cdr3_length: 15; clone_size: .; j_call: TRBJ2-3; d_call: TRBD1; v_call: TRBV2; cdr3_aa: CASTSGQGSRDTQYF; cdr3_nt: TGTGCCAGCACATCCGGACAGGGGTCCAGGGATACGCAGTATTTT
cdr3_length: 18; clone_size: .; j_call: TRBJ2-5; d_call: TRBD2; v_call: TRBV4-1; cdr3_aa: CASSQDFASGRRGETQYF; cdr3_nt: TGCGCCAGCAGCCAAGATTTCGCTAGCGGGAGGAGAGGAGAGACCCAGTACTTC
cdr3_length: 15; clone_size: .; j_call: TRBJ1-2; d_call: .; v_call: TRBV5-6; cdr3_aa: CASSRRQGLSYGYTF; cdr3_nt: TGTGCCAGCAGCCGGAGGCAGGGTTTAAGCTATGGCTACACCTTC
cdr3_length: 14; clone_size: .; j_call: TRBJ2-3; d_call: .; v_call: TRBV5-1; cdr3_aa: CASSKTGSKDTQYF; cdr3_nt: TGCGCCAGCAGCAAGACCGGGTCAAAAGATACGCAGTATTTT
cdr3_length: 14; clone_size: .; j_call: TRBJ1-4; d_call: TRBD1; v_call: TRBV9; cdr3_aa: CASSGGTGGEKLFF; cdr3_nt: TGTGCCAGCAGCGGGGGGACAGGGGGTGAAAAACTGTTTTTT
cdr3_length: 16; clone_size: once; j_call: TRBJ1-1; d_call: TRBD1; v_call: TRBV7-2; cdr3_aa: CASSSGRTGGPLWAFF; cdr3_nt: TGTGCCAGCAGCTCTGGGCGGACAGGCGGCCCGCTGTGGGCTTTCTTT
cdr3_length: 13; clone_size: .; j_call: TRBJ1-2; d_call: .; v_call: TRBV4-1; cdr3_aa: CASSQQRVGGYTF; cdr3_nt: TGCGCCAGCAGCCAGCAGCGGGTGGGGGGCTACACCTTC
cdr3_length: 14; clone_size: .; j_call: TRBJ1-1; d_call: .; v_call: TRBV19; cdr3_aa: CASSIQRANGLAFF; cdr3_nt: TGTGCCAGTAGTATCCAGAGAGCAAATGGCTTGGCTTTCTTT
cdr3_length: 15; clone_size: .; j_call: TRBJ2-3; d_call: .; v_call: TRBV9; cdr3_aa: CASSPQAESTDTQYF; cdr3_nt: TGTGCCAGCAGCCCCCAAGCGGAGAGCACAGATACGCAGTATTTT
cdr3_length: 13; clone_size: few; j_call: TRBJ2-7; d_call: .; v_call: TRBV18; cdr3_aa: CASSPPQAYEQYF; cdr3_nt: TGTGCCAGCTCACCACCACAGGCCTACGAGCAGTACTTC